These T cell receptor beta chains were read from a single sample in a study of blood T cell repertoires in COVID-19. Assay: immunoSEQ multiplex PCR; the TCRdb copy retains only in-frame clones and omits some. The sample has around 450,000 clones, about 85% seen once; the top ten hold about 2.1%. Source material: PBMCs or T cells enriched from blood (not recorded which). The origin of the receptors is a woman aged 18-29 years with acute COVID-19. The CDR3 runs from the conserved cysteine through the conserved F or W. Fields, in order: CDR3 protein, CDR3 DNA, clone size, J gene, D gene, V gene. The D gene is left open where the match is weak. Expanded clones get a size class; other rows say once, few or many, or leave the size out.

CDR3: CASSPTGTGYNEQFF; DNA: TGTGCCAGCTCACCAACCGGGACAGGGTACAATGAGCAGTTCTTC; size: NA; J: TRBJ2-1; D: TRBD1; V: TRBV18
CDR3: CASSDLGQGVAEAFF; DNA: TGTGCCAGCAGCGACCTCGGACAGGGGGTCGCTGAAGCTTTCTTT; size: NA; J: TRBJ1-1; D: TRBD1; V: TRBV2
CDR3: CASSSPGRGVGEQYF; DNA: TGTGCCAGCAGTTCCCCTGGCAGGGGGGTAGGAGAGCAGTACTTC; size: few; J: TRBJ2-7; D: NA; V: TRBV28
CDR3: CARGRGSGANVLTF; DNA: TGTGCCCGCGGAAGAGGGTCTGGGGCCAACGTCCTGACTTTC; size: NA; J: TRBJ2-6; D: NA; V: TRBV11-3
CDR3: CASSLTPLGGPYGYTF; DNA: TGTGCCAGCAGCTTAACCCCACTGGGGGGGCCCTATGGCTACACCTTC; size: NA; J: TRBJ1-2; D: NA; V: TRBV7-3
CDR3: CASSQVRSEQFF; DNA: TGTGCCAGCAGCCAAGTCCGGTCAGAGCAGTTCTTC; size: once; J: TRBJ2-1; D: NA; V: TRBV3-1/TRBV3-2
CDR3: CASSLLADYNEQFF; DNA: TGCGCCAGCAGCTTACTAGCTGACTACAATGAGCAGTTCTTC; size: NA; J: TRBJ2-1; D: NA; V: TRBV5-1
CDR3: CAWMGDRDRPYEQYF; DNA: TGTGCCTGGATGGGTGACAGGGACAGACCCTACGAGCAGTACTTC; size: NA; J: TRBJ2-7; D: TRBD1; V: TRBV30
CDR3: CSVERQTTDTQYF; DNA: TGCAGCGTTGAAAGACAGACCACAGATACGCAGTATTTT; size: NA; J: TRBJ2-3; D: NA; V: TRBV29-1
CDR3: CASSQDGRVGYTF; DNA: TGTGCCAGCAGCCAAGATGGCAGGGTTGGCTACACCTTC; size: NA; J: TRBJ1-2; D: NA; V: TRBV3-1/TRBV3-2
CDR3: CASSFTTTYEQYF; DNA: TGTGCCAGCAGCTTTACAACCACCTACGAGCAGTACTTC; size: NA; J: TRBJ2-7; D: NA; V: TRBV7-2
CDR3: CATSDHRGLDQPQHF; DNA: TGTGCCACCAGTGACCACAGGGGGCTGGATCAGCCCCAGCATTTT; size: few; J: TRBJ1-5; D: TRBD1; V: TRBV24-1
CDR3: CASSLNRDTEAFF; DNA: TGTGCCAGCAGCCTTAATAGAGACACTGAAGCTTTCTTT; size: NA; J: TRBJ1-1; D: NA; V: TRBV12-3/TRBV12-4
CDR3: CASSRGTILEDTQYF; DNA: TGTGCCAGCAGCCGAGGGACTATCCTCGAAGATACGCAGTATTTT; size: NA; J: TRBJ2-3; D: TRBD2; V: TRBV5-8
CDR3: CASSPAGRVSSPLHF; DNA: TGTGCCAGCAGCCCAGCCGGCCGGGTGAGTTCACCCCTCCACTTT; size: NA; J: TRBJ1-6; D: NA; V: TRBV9
CDR3: CSVEYRDRAINEQFF; DNA: TGCAGCGTTGAATACCGGGACAGGGCTATCAATGAGCAGTTCTTC; size: NA; J: TRBJ2-1; D: TRBD1; V: TRBV29-1
CDR3: CSAPSSTEAFF; DNA: TGCAGTGCTCCTTCCAGTACTGAAGCTTTCTTT; size: few; J: TRBJ1-1; D: NA; V: TRBV20-1
CDR3: CASSEATGNSEAFF; DNA: TGTGCCAGCAGCGAAGCGACGGGTAACTCTGAAGCTTTCTTT; size: NA; J: TRBJ1-1; D: NA; V: TRBV28
CDR3: CASSTGQLQETQYF; DNA: TGTGCCAGCAGCACGGGACAGCTTCAAGAGACCCAGTACTTC; size: NA; J: TRBJ2-5; D: TRBD1; V: TRBV5-8
CDR3: CATSRGQGSYEQYF; DNA: TGTGCCACCAGCCGGGGACAGGGGAGCTACGAGCAGTACTTC; size: NA; J: TRBJ2-7; D: TRBD1; V: TRBV15
CDR3: CASSYPAGVSYEQYF; DNA: TGTGCCAGCAGTTACCCAGCGGGTGTCTCCTACGAGCAGTACTTC; size: NA; J: TRBJ2-7; D: NA; V: TRBV6-5
CDR3: CASSLLGGGNAYEQYF; DNA: TGTGCCAGCAGTTTACTTGGGGGGGGGAACGCCTACGAGCAGTACTTC; size: NA; J: TRBJ2-7; D: TRBD2; V: TRBV27
CDR3: CASSPGQGGTYEQYF; DNA: TGTGCCAGCAGTCCCGGACAGGGTGGAACCTACGAGCAGTACTTC; size: NA; J: TRBJ2-7; D: TRBD1; V: TRBV6-5
CDR3: CASSSYGTGPAEAFF; DNA: TGTGCCAGCAGCTCATACGGGACAGGGCCCGCTGAAGCTTTCTTT; size: once; J: TRBJ1-1; D: TRBD1; V: TRBV11-2
CDR3: CASSVEPRETQYF; DNA: TGTGCCAGCAGCGTAGAGCCACGAGAGACCCAGTACTTC; size: NA; J: TRBJ2-5; D: NA; V: TRBV9
CDR3: CASSFRTGDQPQHF; DNA: TGTGCCAGCAGTTTTAGGACAGGGGATCAGCCCCAGCATTTT; size: NA; J: TRBJ1-5; D: TRBD1; V: TRBV27
CDR3: CASSLVGGKLFF; DNA: TGTGCCAGCAGTTTAGTAGGGGGCAAACTGTTTTTT; size: NA; J: TRBJ1-4; D: TRBD1; V: TRBV12-3/TRBV12-4
CDR3: CASSLAGGLALDEQYF; DNA: TGTGCCAGCAGCTTGGCCGGGGGACTAGCGCTCGACGAGCAGTACTTC; size: NA; J: TRBJ2-7; D: TRBD2; V: TRBV5-4
CDR3: CASRKGQVDTGELFF; DNA: TGTGCCAGCAGGAAAGGACAGGTCGACACCGGGGAGCTGTTTTTT; size: NA; J: TRBJ2-2; D: TRBD1; V: TRBV2
CDR3: CASSTDSPRGNQPQHF; DNA: TGTGCCAGTAGTACCGACAGCCCAAGGGGCAATCAGCCCCAGCATTTT; size: NA; J: TRBJ1-5; D: NA; V: TRBV19
CDR3: CASRQKRGSYEQYF; DNA: TGTGCCAGCAGACAAAAGCGGGGGTCCTACGAGCAGTACTTC; size: NA; J: TRBJ2-7; D: TRBD2; V: TRBV7-8
CDR3: CASSRYSGTYGGELFF; DNA: TGTGCCAGCAGCCGATATAGCGGGACCTACGGCGGGGAGCTGTTTTTT; size: NA; J: TRBJ2-2; D: TRBD2; V: TRBV3-1/TRBV3-2
CDR3: CASSATGEAEQAFF; DNA: TGCGCCAGCAGCGCGACAGGGGAGGCTGAACAAGCTTTCTTT; size: NA; J: TRBJ1-1; D: TRBD1; V: TRBV5-1
CDR3: CASSYGRGGQETQYF; DNA: TGTGCCAGCAGTTACGGCAGGGGTGGGCAGGAGACCCAGTACTTC; size: once; J: TRBJ2-5; D: NA; V: TRBV6-5
CDR3: CATSDSGNTEAFF; DNA: TGTGCCACCAGTGATTCAGGGAACACTGAAGCTTTCTTT; size: NA; J: TRBJ1-1; D: NA; V: TRBV24-1
CDR3: CASGLVSGGELFF; DNA: TGTGCTAGTGGTTTGGTTTCGGGGGGGGAGCTGTTTTTT; size: NA; J: TRBJ2-2; D: NA; V: TRBV12-5
CDR3: CATSSSGQGIPQHF; DNA: TGTGCCACCAGCTCATCGGGACAGGGCATTCCCCAGCATTTT; size: NA; J: TRBJ1-5; D: TRBD1; V: TRBV15
CDR3: CASARKVSYEQYF; DNA: TGTGCCAGTGCTAGGAAGGTGTCCTACGAGCAGTACTTC; size: NA; J: TRBJ2-7; D: NA; V: TRBV19
CDR3: CASGTSGPEAFF; DNA: TGTGCTAGTGGTACATCAGGGCCTGAAGCTTTCTTT; size: NA; J: TRBJ1-1; D: NA; V: TRBV12-5
CDR3: CSHRGTGTGELFF; DNA: TGCAGCCACCGGGGGACGGGCACCGGGGAGCTGTTTTTT; size: NA; J: TRBJ2-2; D: NA; V: TRBV29-1
CDR3: CARSLGTGGNYGYTF; DNA: TGTGCCAGAAGCTTGGGGACAGGGGGTAACTATGGCTACACCTTC; size: NA; J: TRBJ1-2; D: TRBD1; V: TRBV5-3
CDR3: CASSLSRTGGLYGYTF; DNA: TGTGCCAGCAGCCTCTCGCGGACAGGGGGCCTCTATGGCTACACCTTC; size: once; J: TRBJ1-2; D: TRBD1; V: TRBV14
CDR3: CASSVLTSGGEQYF; DNA: TGTGCCAGCAGTGTACTGACCTCAGGGGGCGAGCAGTACTTC; size: many; J: TRBJ2-7; D: TRBD1; V: TRBV9
CDR3: CATKIRTDSNQPQHF; DNA: TGTGCCACCAAAATTCGGACAGATAGCAATCAGCCCCAGCATTTT; size: NA; J: TRBJ1-5; D: NA; V: TRBV6-5
CDR3: CASSVGTGHGYTF; DNA: TGTGCCAGCAGCGTAGGTACAGGGCATGGCTACACCTTC; size: once; J: TRBJ1-2; D: NA; V: TRBV9